This T cell receptor beta chain is from a study of human T cells and chemical hapten exposure. Study-level information: Readings were taken at 6 days from patch tests that had applied 0.01% DPC to the upper back.

This CDR3 region has 17 residues. CDR1 SGHTA and CDR2 FQGTGA come from the germline V gene. Trimming took 2 bases from V and 6 from J; bases not matched to a gene: 8. Each cDNA molecule in the library carried unique molecular identifiers. From the RACE reads, TCRdb called clonotypes with MiXCR, one entry per CDR3 protein. The data contain about 120,000 distinct CDR3 sequences, approximately 15% of them seen just once; the ten biggest clones take up around 2.8%. The time point here: pre-sensitization, week 0. As to treatment: therapeutic diphenylcyclopropenone sensitization with weekly scalp DPC. Every patch test was put on after a blood sample was taken. Study results and caveats: DPC sensitization produced no change in TCRs with frequency above 1 in 1000.

This clonotype was detected only a few times. Its antigen is not known. The specimen was whole blood, collected in connection with sensitization to the hapten diphenylcyclopropenone (DPC). The chain has TRBV7-3 and TRBJ2-1, with 12 positions matching TRBD2. The source of this sequence is a woman under 30 with alopecia areata. Some clones in this sample may be carry-over from other donors' samples. In nucleotides, the CDR3 is TGTGCCAGCAGCTTATTGCTAGCGGGGGGGCCAAGCAATGAGCAGTTCTTC. This codes for CASSLLLAGGPSNEQFF.